This T cell receptor beta chain emerged from a study of cytomegalovirus exposure and HLA in healthy donors. A multiplex PCR was run with 60 Vbeta primers and 13 Jbeta primers. Clones were sequenced by immunoSEQ multiplex PCR, and TCRdb holds only the in-frame ones, with some missing. In the table there are around 170,000 clones, 65% to 90% of which are singletons. Donors likely had unrecorded immune exposures despite being nominally healthy when sampled. Whole-study results and caveats: Reports showed the classifier diagnosing cytomegalovirus status with high specificity and sensitivity. Earlier analysis yielded a pattern in which most TCR beta V segments were productive about 87% or about 30% of the time. Several top significant clusters appeared, in a later analysis, to be linked to common viral pathogens.

As concerns this clone: Its antigen is still unknown.

Material: PBMCs. This TCR came from a man in his forties in good health and CMV-seropositive.

The CDR3 nucleotides are TGTGCCAGCAGTGTGTCCAGTTGGGAGACCCAGTACTTC. Protein product: CASSVSSWETQYF. V usage is TRBV7-9 and J usage is TRBJ2-5; D remains ambiguous. The CDR3 has 13 residues. V was clipped by 6 bases and J by 5 bases, with 13 bases between them. Per the germline V gene, CDR1 is SEHNR and CDR2 is FQNEAQ (reference sequence).